These 27 T cell receptor beta chains came from one sample sequenced in a study of regulatory and conventional T cells in RAG deficiency. Blood CD4+ CD25-low CD127-high conventional T cells supplied the genomic DNA template. Generated by immunoSEQ multiplex PCR, the TCRdb table keeps only in-frame clones and is missing some. The sample yields about 12,000 clones, approximately 93% seen once. The same specimen was also included in a second study, on regulatory T cells. That study reports: The PCR used 52 TRBV and 13 TRBJ primers.

Sequenced material: CD4+ effector T cells sorted from blood. These receptors came from a human donor in good health.

The chain uses TRBV11-2 and TRBJ2-2; D remains unclear. This CDR3 comprises 15 residues. Germline V lookup: CDR1 SGHAT, CDR2 FQNNGV. The V gene lost 3 bases and the J gene lost 0 bases, with 8 bases spanning the gap. CDR3 coding DNA: TGTGCCAGCAGCTTCGCAGGCTCGAACACCGGGGAGCTGTTTTTT. Residues: CASSFAGSNTGELFF.

V gene TRBV19 combines with J gene TRBJ1-2; no reliable D call. The CDR3 totals 13 residues. CDR1 and CDR2 from the germline V gene are LNHDA and SQIVND (reference sequence). With 8 bases removed from V and 4 bases from J, the gap between germline ends came to 14 bases. Here the CDR3 DNA reads TGTGCCAGTGCGCCCGGGCGGTCCTATGGCTACACCTTC. Amino acid sequence: CASAPGRSYGYTF.

The chain uses TRBV30 and TRBJ1-5; D possibly corresponds to TRBD1 (5 bases). CDR1 GTSNPN and CDR2 SVGIG come from the germline V gene (reference sequence). Trimming shortened V by 0 bases and J by 2 bases, and 17 bases separated the two germline ends. The CDR3 covers 17 residues. The chain's CDR3 is CAWSVWVGQGGNQPQHF. For the CDR3, the DNA is TGTGCCTGGAGTGTATGGGTGGGGCAGGGCGGCAATCAGCCCCAGCATTTT.

This clone came up a few times. The chain joins TRBV6-5 to TRBJ1-5; 7 bases align to TRBD1. The V gene end was trimmed by 6 bases and the J gene end by 2 bases; junction bases not matched to a gene: 1. This CDR3 is built from 13 residues. Germline V gene lookup returns CDR1 MNHEY and CDR2 SVGAGI. The chain's CDR3 is CASSTGGNQPQHF. In nucleotides, the CDR3 is TGTGCCAGCAGCACAGGGGGCAATCAGCCCCAGCATTTT.

V usage is TRBV11-3 and J usage is TRBJ2-1; D is unresolved. The V end was cut by 2 bases, the J end by 9 bases, with 14 bases between. The germline V gene encodes CDR1 SGHNT and CDR2 YENEEA. CDR3 size: 14 residues. DNA of the CDR3: TGTGCCAGCAGCTTAACAGCAGGATCAAGTGAGCAGTTCTTC. Protein sequence: CASSLTAGSSEQFF.

J is TRBJ2-1 and V is TRBV9; the match to TRBD2 covers 10 bases. The CDR3 extends over 16 amino acids. V gave up 3 bases and J gave up 0 bases; unmatched junction bases: 3. The germline V gene encodes CDR1 SGDLS and CDR2 YYNGEE. Written as DNA, the CDR3 is TGTGCCAGCAGCGCCCGGACTAGCGGCTCCTACAATGAGCAGTTCTTC. Translation gives CASSARTSGSYNEQFF.

This clone was seen once. This chain links TRBV15 with TRBJ1-5, with D uncertain. The CDR3 totals 12 residues. Germline CDR1 is LNHNV and CDR2 is YYDKDF (reference sequence). V gave up 0 bases and J gave up 7 bases, with 4 bases separating them. The CDR3 is CATSRDGQPQHF. The CDR3 DNA sequence: TGTGCCACCAGCAGAGATGGGCAGCCCCAGCATTTT.

The gene calls are TRBV5-1 and TRBJ1-4, with D perhaps matching TRBD1 (6 bases). Trimming shortened V by 4 bases and J by 6 bases, and 10 bases separated the two germline ends. There are 13 residues in the CDR3. CDR1 and CDR2 (germline): SGHRS, YFSETQ. CDR3 sequence: CASSEGGYEKLFF. CDR3 DNA: TGCGCCAGCAGCGAGGGGGGTTATGAAAAACTGTTTTTT.

This chain connects TRBV18 to TRBJ1-5, with D possibly TRBD1 on 6 matching bases. Germline CDR1 KGHSH, CDR2 LQKENI. Trimming stripped 5 bases from V and 1 base from J, with 9 bases between. This CDR3 comprises 14 residues. The CDR3 loop reads CASSSDRSNQPQHF. The CDR3 DNA sequence: TGTGCCAGCTCATCGGACAGAAGCAATCAGCCCCAGCATTTT.

This chain connects TRBV19 to TRBJ2-5, with D tentatively TRBD1 (5 bases). The end of the DNA aligns better with TRBJ2-7, so the J call may be wrong. The length of the CDR3 is 12 residues. Germline V gives CDR1 LNHDA, CDR2 SQIVND (reference sequence). CDR3 protein: CASSVGQDEQYF. Here the CDR3 DNA reads TGTGCCAGTAGTGTGGGGCAGGACGAGCAGTACTTC.

This sequence joins TRBV10-2 and TRBJ1-1; D is ambiguous. Trimming shortened V by 0 bases and J by 1 base, and 9 bases separated the two germline ends. Germline V gene data show CDR1 as WSHSY and CDR2 as SAAADI. The CDR3 is 15 residues long. The CDR3 DNA reads as TGCGCCAGCAGTGAGTCGGAGGGCACGAACACTGAAGCTTTCTTT. It translates to CASSESEGTNTEAFF.

This sequence joins TRBV11-2 and TRBJ1-2; 11 nucleotides agree with TRBD1. This CDR3 spans 13 amino acids. The germline CDR1 and CDR2 sequences are SGHAT and FQNNGV. V lost 3 bases, J lost 6 bases, and 0 bases stayed unmatched. CDR3 bases: TGTGCCAGCAGCTTGGACAGGGGGCATGGCTACACCTTC. It encodes CASSLDRGHGYTF. Full variable domain (outside the CDR3, taken from reference TRBV11-2 and TRBJ1-2): EAGVAQSPRYKIIEKRQSVAFWCNPISGHATLYWYQQILGQGPKLLIQFQNNGVVDDSQLPKDRFSAERLKGVDSTLKIQPAKLEDSAVYLCASSLDRGHGYTFGSGTRLTVV.

The rearrangement links TRBV18 to TRBJ1-1, with D uncertain. Germline loops: CDR1 KGHSH, CDR2 LQKENI. The CDR3 covers 13 residues. Trimming took 4 bases from V and 5 from J, leaving 11 bases between them. Written as DNA, the CDR3 is TGTGCCAGCTCACGGGCAGAAAGTACTGAAGCTTTCTTT. Protein: CASSRAESTEAFF.

The count of this clone is one. This chain joins TRBV7-2 and TRBJ1-1; no clear D gene. The CDR3 has 15 amino acids. V dropped 2 bases and J dropped 6 bases, with 16 bases sitting between them. Germline CDR1 reads SGHTA; CDR2 reads FQGNSA. The CDR3 region is CASSLTGLTTAEAFF. The CDR3 DNA sequence: TGTGCCAGCAGCTTAACGGGTTTGACCACCGCTGAAGCTTTCTTT.

This chain joins TRBV6-1 and TRBJ1-2; 7 nucleotides align to TRBD1. The CDR3 is made up of 14 amino acids. The germline gives CDR1 MNHNS, CDR2 SASEGT. After removal of 2 bases from V and 3 bases from J, the junction contained 3 bases not matched to a gene. In DNA form, the CDR3 reads TGTGCCAGCAGTGAAACGACAGGGCACTATGGCTACACCTTC. This codes for CASSETTGHYGYTF.

This CDR3 reads CASSLASSRFYGYTF. The DNA of the CDR3 is TGTGCCAGCAGCTTAGCGAGCTCCCGGTTCTATGGCTACACCTTC. V usage is TRBV7-3 and J usage is TRBJ1-2; D gene unclear. V shed 2 bases and J shed 4 bases, with 14 bases lying between them. The CDR3 length is 15 residues. Germline V gene data show CDR1 as SGHTA and CDR2 as FQGTGA. The variable domain in full, with the rest retrieved from reference TRBV7-3 and TRBJ1-2, is GAGVSQTPSNKVTEKGKYVELRCDPISGHTALYWYRQSLGQGPEFLIYFQGTGAADDSGLPNDRFFAVRPEGSVSTLKIQRTERGDSAVYLCASSLASSRFYGYTFGSGTRLTVV.

The chain combines TRBV5-8 with TRBJ1-1; a possible D gene is TRBD1 (6 bases). CDR1 and CDR2 from the germline V gene are SGHTS and YDEGEE. V was trimmed by 5 bases and J by 5 bases, leaving 13 bases between them. This CDR3 spans 13 amino acids. The CDR3, as DNA: TGTGCCAGCAGATCACCCCAGGGGACTGAAGCTTTCTTT. Translating gives CASRSPQGTEAFF.

This chain connects TRBV6-6 to TRBJ1-3; 7 nucleotides line up with TRBD1. The J segment lost 2 bases and the V segment lost 6 bases, leaving 4 bases of the junction unmatched. CDR1 is MNHNY, CDR2 SVGAGI, per germline (reference sequence). CDR3 length: 14 residues. CDR3 nucleotides: TGTGCCAGCAGACCCGACAGGGCTGGAAACACCATATATTTT. Its protein is CASRPDRAGNTIYF.

On this clone: The sample holds other DNA sequences that translate to the same CDR3. The V call is TRBV4-1, the J call TRBJ2-1; no definite D call. The V gene's germline CDR1 is MGHRA and CDR2 YSYEKL. CDR3 length: 14 amino acids. V lost 1 base and J lost 6, with 10 bases in between. CDR3 DNA sequence: TGCGCCAGCAGCCAAGCCCGCTACCGCAATGAGCAGTTCTTC. Protein sequence: CASSQARYRNEQFF.

The chain recombines TRBV27 with TRBJ2-5; perhaps TRBD1 as D (6 bases). The J call is doubtful: the DNA matches TRBJ2-7 better. The CDR3 runs to 16 residues. Germline V lookup: CDR1 MNHEY, CDR2 SMNVEV (reference sequence). The chain's CDR3 is CASSLKGVSIFYEQYF. The CDR3 DNA sequence: TGTGCCAGCAGTCTAAAGGGGGTTTCCATATTCTACGAGCAGTACTTC.

V gene TRBV30 combines with J gene TRBJ1-4; D gene uncertain. V was pared by 5 bases and J by 7 bases, with 17 bases between. This CDR3 comprises 14 residues. Germline V lookup: CDR1 GTSNPN, CDR2 SVGIG (reference sequence). As DNA, the CDR3 is TGTGCCTGGGGTGACCTTGGGTGGAGTGAAAAACTGTTTTTT. Translation: CAWGDLGWSEKLFF.

The V call is TRBV6-5, the J call TRBJ1-6, with a weak D call TRBD1 (5 bases). The CDR3 extends over 13 amino acids. Germline CDR1 reads MNHEY; CDR2 reads SVGAGI. Trimming took off 7 bases at V and 7 bases at J, with 11 bases between the two ends. CDR3 sequence reads: CASKAGWNSPLHF. DNA of the CDR3: TGTGCCAGCAAGGCAGGGTGGAATTCACCCCTCCACTTT.

The V gene is TRBV9, the J gene TRBJ1-1, with D possibly matching TRBD1 (5 bases). Trimming shortened V by 4 bases and J by 4 bases, and 14 bases separated the two germline ends. The CDR3 length is 14 residues. Germline V lookup: CDR1 SGDLS, CDR2 YYNGEE. The CDR3 protein is CASSPGGDGTEAFF. The CDR3 DNA is TGTGCCAGCAGCCCCGGGGGGGATGGCACTGAAGCTTTCTTT.

The sample holds a few counts of this clone. This chain joins TRBV18 and TRBJ2-7; D gene unclear. V was clipped by 3 bases and J by 5 bases, with 11 bases between them. From germline, CDR1 is KGHSH and CDR2 LQKENI. This CDR3 is 13 amino acids long. In DNA, the CDR3 is TGTGCCAGCTCACCCAGAGGCATACACGAGCAGTACTTC. This codes for CASSPRGIHEQYF.

The rearrangement joins TRBV18 to TRBJ1-1, with TRBD1 matching over 7 bases. Germline trimming cut 6 bases from V and 4 bases from J; bases unmatched to any gene: 8. This CDR3 region has 14 residues. Germline values: CDR1 KGHSH, CDR2 LQKENI. The CDR3 protein is CASSSTGAGTEAFF. CDR3 in DNA: TGTGCCAGCTCGTCAACAGGGGCGGGCACTGAAGCTTTCTTT.

The genes are TRBV19 and TRBJ2-3, with D unclear. The CDR3 runs 15 residues. Trimming left V 5 bases short and J 2 bases short, with 14 bases between. Germline-derived CDR1 and CDR2 are LNHDA and SQIVND (reference sequence). The CDR3 protein is CASSPLRQSTDTQYF. Written as DNA, the CDR3 is TGTGCCAGTAGTCCTCTCAGACAATCCACAGATACGCAGTATTTT.

The chain joins TRBV6-1 to TRBJ1-2, with D uncertain. V lost 5 bases and J 3 bases, leaving 10 bases between the germline ends. The CDR3 is 13 amino acids. CDR1 and CDR2 (germline): MNHNS, SASEGT. For the CDR3, the DNA is TGTGCCAGCAGTCCGTCATGGGACTATGGCTACACCTTC. It codes for CASSPSWDYGYTF.